These T cell receptor beta chains were read from a single sample in a study of blood T cells in healthy people across ages. TCRdb used MiXCR to reprocess the 5' RACE reads, holding one entry per CDR3 protein. The table includes 550,000 to 650,000 distinct CDR3 sequences, approximately 30% detected once. Sequencing was performed on blood. These receptors came from a woman aged 80 or over in good health. CDR3s include the opening cysteine and the closing phenylalanine or tryptophan.

CDR3: CASSLSAGPYEQYF; J: TRBJ2-7; V: TRBV6-5; length: 14
CDR3: CASSSRTGAGSEKLFF; J: TRBJ1-4; V: TRBV6-5; length: 16
CDR3: CASSPGGLAGGLRETQYF; J: TRBJ2-5; V: TRBV9; length: 18
CDR3: CASSLSRGRTGELFF; J: TRBJ2-2; V: TRBV11-1; length: 15
CDR3: CAGGMDRAHPGTYEQYF; J: TRBJ2-7; V: TRBV2; length: 17
CDR3: CASSALSGVSPNEQFF; J: TRBJ2-1; V: TRBV9; length: 16
CDR3: CASTTRTGVLENTF; J: TRBJ1-2; V: TRBV6-1; length: 14
CDR3: CATSDVGGQGSMGYTF; J: TRBJ1-2; V: TRBV24-1; length: 16
CDR3: CASSLRAGVNEKLFF; J: TRBJ1-4; V: TRBV5-6; length: 15
CDR3: CAWTEGFSGNTIYF; J: TRBJ1-3; V: TRBV30; length: 14
CDR3: CASSRRRDRVLDTEAFF; J: TRBJ1-1; V: TRBV5-6; length: 17
CDR3: CASKGTLGVLGQRKETQYF; J: TRBJ2-5; V: TRBV6-1; length: 19
CDR3: CASSVAPQRGPQETQYF; J: TRBJ2-5; V: TRBV9; length: 17
CDR3: CASSVLGAALKETQYF; J: TRBJ2-5; V: TRBV7-2; length: 16
CDR3: CASSLAQGVGEQYF; J: -; V: TRBV7-2; length: 14
CDR3: CSARVIYRSSYEQYF; J: TRBJ2-7; V: TRBV20-1; length: 15
CDR3: CASRRRAGGAGGQETQYF; J: TRBJ2-5; V: TRBV6-1; length: 18
CDR3: CASSLTGRETYEQYF; J: TRBJ2-7; V: TRBV7-9; length: 15
CDR3: CASSPRGLADSYNEQFF; J: TRBJ2-1; V: TRBV9; length: 17
CDR3: CASSLDGRTDTQYF; J: TRBJ2-3; V: TRBV7-2; length: 14
CDR3: CASSLVLAGAYEQYF; J: -; V: TRBV11-2; length: 15
CDR3: CSETSSNYGYTF; J: TRBJ1-2; V: TRBV20-1; length: 12
CDR3: CASSSERGGGDSPLHF; J: TRBJ1-6; V: TRBV5-1; length: 16
CDR3: CASSLAQGKYSPLHF; J: TRBJ1-6; V: TRBV5-1; length: 15
CDR3: CATSRDSRGLGEKLFF; J: TRBJ1-4; V: TRBV15; length: 16
CDR3: CASSPTGRYGYTF; J: TRBJ1-2; V: TRBV7-2; length: 13
CDR3: CASSQSLAAGYNEQFF; J: TRBJ2-1; V: TRBV5-1; length: 16